These 31 T cell receptor beta chains were all obtained from the same sample, sequenced in a study of T cell responses to AZD1222 COVID-19 vaccine. Only in-frame clones appear in the TCRdb table, and some are missing; sequencing was by immunoSEQ multiplex PCR. The data contain over 150,000 clones, 86% of them singletons. The sample was peripheral blood, taken on day 0 of MenACWY control vaccination. The source of these receptors is an adult in good health.

This chain connects TRBV18 to TRBJ1-6; no clear D. V shed 6 bases and J shed 2 bases, with 11 bases lying between them. The CDR3 has 15 amino acids. Germline V lookup: CDR1 KGHSH, CDR2 LQKENI. The CDR3 loop reads CASSHGGTYNSPLHF. CDR3 in DNA: TGTGCCAGCTCTCATGGTGGCACCTATAATTCACCCCTCCACTTT.

The gene calls are TRBV28 and TRBJ2-1; D is perhaps TRBD2 (5 bases). Germline V gene sequence: CDR1 MDHEN, CDR2 SYDVKM. V dropped 10 bases and J dropped 0 bases, with 16 bases sitting between them. The CDR3 totals 15 residues. CDR3 bases: TGTGCCACCCAAGGCGGGCCGAGCTCCTACAATGAGCAGTTCTTC. This gives the protein CATQGGPSSYNEQFF.

This chain uses TRBV5-1 with TRBJ1-2; 10 bases agree with TRBD1. V dropped 5 bases and J dropped 4; count of bases not matched to a gene: 5. The CDR3 length is 14 residues. The germline V gene encodes CDR1 SGHRS and CDR2 YFSETQ. CDR3 DNA sequence: TGCGCCAGCAGTCCGGGACAGGGGTTCTATGGCTACACCTTC. It translates to CASSPGQGFYGYTF.

The chain employs TRBV7-2 and TRBJ2-7; D unresolved. Germline V gene lookup returns CDR1 SGHTA and CDR2 FQGNSA. V was pared by 1 base and J by 2 bases, with 9 bases between. The CDR3 length is 14 residues. The DNA for the CDR3 is TGTGCCAGCAGCTTAGGGCGGCCGCCCTACGAGCAGTACTTC. It codes for CASSLGRPPYEQYF.

The chain couples TRBV7-9 to TRBJ1-2; D is unclear. The germline V gene has CDR1 SEHNR and CDR2 FQNEAQ (reference sequence). CDR3 length equals 13 residues. V lost 2 bases and J 2 bases, leaving 6 bases between the germline ends. CDR3 sequence: CASSLRPNYGYTF. The CDR3 nucleotides read TGTGCCAGCAGCTTAAGGCCCAACTATGGCTACACCTTC.

The rearrangement uses TRBV18 and TRBJ2-1; TRBD2 matches 14 bases. CDR3 size: 15 residues. Trimming removed 4 bases from V and 8 bases from J; junction bases left unmatched: 4. Per the germline V gene, CDR1 is KGHSH and CDR2 is LQKENI. In DNA, the CDR3 is TGTGCCAGCTCACAAGGACTAGCGGGGGGCGATGAGCAGTTCTTC. The encoded protein is CASSQGLAGGDEQFF.

This chain connects TRBV7-2 to TRBJ1-2; the D is unclear. CDR3 length: 14 amino acids. Trimming took off 4 bases at V and 7 bases at J, with 16 bases between the two ends. CDR1 is SGHTA and CDR2 is FQGNSA in the germline V gene. The CDR3 nucleotides are TGTGCCAGCAGCTCATTGGGCCTACTGGGTGGCTACACCTTC. This sequence encodes CASSSLGLLGGYTF.

The gene calls are TRBV6-1 and TRBJ1-1; weak D call: TRBD1 (5 bases). This CDR3 region has 14 residues. Germline V gene sequence: CDR1 MNHNS, CDR2 SASEGT. Trimming removed 3 bases at V and 1 base at J, with 9 bases between. CDR3: CASSEGVKNTEAFF. The CDR3 region has the DNA TGTGCCAGCAGTGAGGGGGTGAAGAACACTGAAGCTTTCTTT.

The chain combines TRBV7-6 with TRBJ2-2; possible D gene TRBD2, 5 bases. This CDR3 contains 16 residues. Trimming stripped 2 bases from V and 6 bases from J, with 16 bases between. In germline, CDR1 is SGHVS, CDR2 FNYEAQ. The DNA of the CDR3 is TGTGCCAGCAGCTTAATAGCTAGCATGGCGGCCGGGGAGCTGTTTTTT. As protein: CASSLIASMAAGELFF.

This clone was seen only once. V usage is TRBV9 and J usage is TRBJ2-1; D remains ambiguous. The germline CDR1 and CDR2 sequences are SGDLS and YYNGEE. The CDR3 runs 13 residues. V was cut by 0 bases and J by 4 bases, with 5 bases left in between. The CDR3 coding sequence is TGTGCCAGCAGCGTAGGGGATTACAATGAGCAGTTCTTC. Protein product: CASSVGDYNEQFF.

This clone was counted between two and nine times. The V and J genes are TRBV27 and TRBJ1-5; D unclear. The ends were cut back, 0 bases at V and 1 base at J, with 7 bases in the middle. CDR1 is MNHEY, CDR2 SMNVEV, per germline (reference sequence). The CDR3 extends over 15 amino acids. The CDR3 is CASSLSIPSNQPQHF. The CDR3 DNA reads TGTGCCAGCAGTTTATCGATCCCAAGCAATCAGCCCCAGCATTTT.

The genes are TRBV5-6 and TRBJ2-3; D is unresolved. Per germline, CDR1 SGHDT and CDR2 YYEEEE. Between the trimmed V and J ends, which lost 4 bases and 4 bases, there was a span of 16 bases. This CDR3 region has 15 residues. CDR3: CASSLTLQGSDTQYF. In DNA, the CDR3 is TGTGCCAGCAGCCTGACACTCCAAGGATCAGATACGCAGTATTTT.

The chain couples TRBV18 to TRBJ2-7; TRBD2 matches 15 bases. Germline V CDR1 and CDR2: KGHSH, LQKENI. The V segment lost 3 bases and the J segment 3 bases; nucleotides outside the gene matches: 9. CDR3 size: 18 residues. CDR3 residues: CASSPGLAGGGQGYEQYF. For the CDR3, the DNA is TGTGCCAGCTCACCGGGACTAGCGGGAGGAGGTCAGGGCTACGAGCAGTACTTC.

This chain connects TRBV11-2 to TRBJ1-2; unclear D gene. The germline V gene encodes CDR1 SGHAT and CDR2 FQNNGV. The CDR3 extends over 13 amino acids. V was shortened by 5 bases and J by 0 bases, with 7 bases between the two germline ends. In nucleotides, the CDR3 is TGTGCCAGCAGCGTTACAGCTAACTATGGCTACACCTTC. This codes for CASSVTANYGYTF. The full variable domain, with the rest looked up from reference TRBV11-2 and TRBJ1-2, is EAGVAQSPRYKIIEKRQSVAFWCNPISGHATLYWYQQILGQGPKLLIQFQNNGVVDDSQLPKDRFSAERLKGVDSTLKIQPAKLEDSAVYLCASSVTANYGYTFGSGTRLTVV.

This clone has only one observation. The genes are TRBV7-9 and TRBJ1-2; possible D gene TRBD1, 6 bases. V gave up 1 base and J gave up 1 base, with 13 bases separating them. Germline lookup yields CDR1 SEHNR and CDR2 FQNEAQ (reference sequence). This CDR3 is 16 amino acids long. The CDR3 loop is CASSLVFGTFNYGYTF. CDR3 DNA sequence: TGTGCCAGCAGCTTAGTATTTGGGACATTTAACTATGGCTACACCTTC.

This chain joins TRBV7-2 and TRBJ1-2; no clear D. The V end lost 2 bases, the J end lost 1 base, and 8 bases lay between the germline ends. Germline V gives CDR1 SGHTA, CDR2 FQGNSA. There are 14 residues in the CDR3. This CDR3 is CASSLLGSNYGYTF. Written as DNA, the CDR3 is TGTGCCAGCAGCTTACTGGGGAGTAACTATGGCTACACCTTC.

This chain connects TRBV6-2 or TRBV6-3 to TRBJ2-5; D possibly corresponds to TRBD2 (6 bases). V shed 5 bases and J shed 5 bases, with 15 bases lying between them. Germline-derived CDR1 and CDR2 are MNHEY and SVGEGT. This CDR3 is 14 amino acids long. The CDR3 DNA reads TGTGCCAGCAGTCGGTTCGGGACTCCTGAGACCCAGTACTTC. It codes for CASSRFGTPETQYF.

The rearrangement uses TRBV7-3 and TRBJ2-1; D remains ambiguous. V shed 2 bases and J shed 5 bases, with 7 bases lying between them. The CDR3 sequence is 13 residues long. The germline gives CDR1 SGHTA, CDR2 FQGTGA. CDR3 DNA sequence: TGTGCCAGCAGCTTAGGAGATAACAATGAGCAGTTCTTC. It translates to CASSLGDNNEQFF.

This rearrangement joins TRBV27 to TRBJ1-5; TRBD1 aligns across 8 bases. Germline V lookup: CDR1 MNHEY, CDR2 SMNVEV (reference sequence). The CDR3 is made up of 15 amino acids. The trim removed 7 bases at V and 1 base at J, leaving 6 bases unmatched. For the CDR3, the DNA is TGTGCCAGCAAACCTGGGACAGGCAGCAATCAGCCCCAGCATTTT. Translated: CASKPGTGSNQPQHF.

Points on this clone: This specimen includes other DNA sequences encoding the same CDR3. V gene TRBV24-1 combines with J gene TRBJ2-2, with D uncertain. V was cut by 7 bases and J by 3 bases, with 2 bases left in between. Germline V lookup: CDR1 KGHDR, CDR2 SFDVKD. CDR3 length: 11 amino acids. CDR3 in DNA: TGTGCCACCAGGCACACCGGGGAGCTGTTTTTT. This gives the protein CATRHTGELFF.

This chain connects TRBV6-1 to TRBJ1-4, with TRBD1 identical over 10 bases. This CDR3 is 17 amino acids long. V was clipped by 4 bases and J by 0 bases; unmatched bases: 5. Germline V gives CDR1 MNHNS, CDR2 SASEGT. In DNA, the CDR3 is TGTGCCAGCAGTGGACAGGGGGCCTCCGCAACTAATGAAAAACTGTTTTTT. As protein: CASSGQGASATNEKLFF.

The chain uses TRBV21-1 and TRBJ1-6; the D segment call TRBD1 is taken from the table without a DNA check. TRBV21-1 is recorded as a pseudogene. This CDR3 comprises 17 residues. The CDR3 region is CASSKPPYSPYNSPLHF. DNA of the CDR3: TGTGCCAGCAGCAAACCCCCTTACAGCCCCTATAATTCACCCCTCCACTTT.

The chain recombines TRBV12-5 with TRBJ2-7; no firm D call. CDR1 and CDR2 from the germline V gene are LGHNT and FRNRAP. This CDR3 comprises 11 residues. Trimming stripped 0 bases from V and 9 bases from J, with 6 bases between. The CDR3 bases are TGTGCTAGTGGTTTGGTAACCGCGCAGTACTTC. Translation: CASGLVTAQYF.

The chain links TRBV7-2 to TRBJ2-6; D gene uncertain. The V and J ends lost 3 bases and 0 bases respectively, with 6 bases between them. The germline CDR1 and CDR2 sequences are SGHTA and FQGNSA. The CDR3 sequence is 15 residues long. The chain's CDR3 is CASSFQSSGANVLTF. The CDR3 coding sequence is TGTGCCAGCAGCTTCCAATCCTCTGGGGCCAACGTCCTGACTTTC.

This clone has just one count. The J gene is TRBJ2-3, the V gene TRBV7-8; D ambiguous. The germline CDR1 and CDR2 sequences are SGHVS and FQNEAQ. This CDR3 region has 13 residues. The V and J ends lost 2 bases and 3 bases respectively, with 6 bases between them. For the CDR3, the DNA is TGTGCCAGCAGCTTATGGCAGACAGATACGCAGTATTTT. This sequence encodes CASSLWQTDTQYF.

The chain couples TRBV5-5 to TRBJ2-2; 9 positions agree with TRBD1. The CDR3 has 16 residues. The J segment lost 5 bases and the V segment lost 4 bases, leaving 9 bases of the junction unmatched. The germline CDR1 and CDR2 sequences are SGHKS and YYEKEE (reference sequence). The CDR3 coding sequence is TGTGCCAGCAGCGGAACAGGGGGCGCCGGGACCGGGGAGCTGTTTTTT. It is translated as CASSGTGGAGTGELFF. The variable domain in full, with the rest retrieved from reference TRBV5-5 and TRBJ2-2, is DAGVTQSPTHLIKTRGQQVTLRCSPISGHKSVSWYQQVLGQGPQFIFQYYEKEERGRGNFPDRFSARQFPNYSSELNVNALLLGDSALYLCASSGTGGAGTGELFFGEGSRLTVL.

This chain uses TRBV28 with TRBJ1-1, with a possible D match to TRBD1 (6 bases). Germline loops: CDR1 MDHEN, CDR2 SYDVKM. The CDR3 is 14 amino acids. Trimming shortened V by 2 bases and J by 4 bases, and 11 bases separated the two germline ends. CDR3 DNA sequence: TGTGCCAGCAGTTTAAGCGGACAGCTCACTGAAGCTTTCTTT. It specifies CASSLSGQLTEAFF.

The rearrangement links TRBV3-1 (or the pseudogene TRBV3-2) to TRBJ2-1; D not resolved. The CDR3 spans 12 residues. The germline CDR1 and CDR2 sequences are LGHDT and YNNKEL (reference sequence). V gave up 1 base and J gave up 3 bases, with 1 base separating them. This CDR3 reads CASSQVYNEQFF. CDR3 coding DNA: TGTGCCAGCAGCCAAGTCTACAATGAGCAGTTCTTC.

This chain connects TRBV4-2 to TRBJ2-5; 7 nucleotides line up with TRBD1. V lost 3 bases to trimming and J lost 2 bases; unmatched junction nucleotides: 6. Germline loops: CDR1 LGHNA, CDR2 YNFKEQ. The CDR3 length is 15 residues. The CDR3 loop reads CASSQEQGSQETQYF. The CDR3 nucleotides read TGTGCCAGCAGCCAGGAACAGGGGAGTCAAGAGACCCAGTACTTC.

This sequence joins TRBV29-1 and TRBJ1-1; D call uncertain. Trimming stripped 5 bases from V and 0 bases from J, with 7 bases between. This CDR3 is 12 amino acids long. CDR1 SQVTM and CDR2 ANQGSEA come from the germline V gene. This chain's CDR3 is CSVRGMNTEAFF. The CDR3 bases are TGCAGCGTTAGAGGTATGAACACTGAAGCTTTCTTT.

The chain joins TRBV5-6 to TRBJ2-1; 10 bases align to TRBD1. The CDR3 contains 13 residues. V trimming: 6 bases; J trimming: 9 bases; junction bases outside the gene matches: 6. The germline V gene encodes CDR1 SGHDT and CDR2 YYEEEE. This chain's CDR3 is CASIRQGAGEQFF. The CDR3 DNA reads TGTGCCAGCATTAGACAGGGGGCGGGTGAGCAGTTCTTC. Full variable domain (remainder filled in from reference TRBV5-6 and TRBJ2-1): DAGVTQSPTHLIKTRGQQVTLRCSPKSGHDTVSWYQQALGQGPQFIFQYYEEEERQRGNFPDRFSGHQFPNYSSELNVNALLLGDSALYLCASIRQGAGEQFFGPGTRLTVL.